The 21 T cell receptor beta chains below were found in one sample sequenced in a study of radiotherapy plus CTLA-4 blockade in lung cancer. Some clones are missing from TCRdb's copy, which holds only in-frame ones; the method was immunoSEQ multiplex PCR. The data contain roughly 35,000 clones, under 85% of them singletons. This sample comprised peripheral blood, obtained from a patient treated with radiotherapy plus ipilimumab. These receptors were collected from a human donor with non-small cell lung cancer that progressed on radiotherapy plus ipilimumab.

The chain has TRBV28 and TRBJ2-7, with D unresolved. V lost 2 bases and J lost 4, with 12 bases in between. Germline-derived CDR1 and CDR2 are MDHEN and SYDVKM. CDR3 size: 14 residues. For the CDR3, the DNA is TGTGCCAGCAGTTTACGTGCAGGATTTTACGAGCAGTACTTC. Amino acid sequence: CASSLRAGFYEQYF.

The DNA for the CDR3 is TGCAGCGTTGAAAGGGACAGGGGGACTGAAGCTTTCTTT. The encoded protein is CSVERDRGTEAFF. The rearrangement links TRBV29-1 to TRBJ1-1, with 11 bases identical to TRBD1. With V trimmed by 2 bases and J by 5 bases, 1 base remained unmatched. The CDR3 loop spans 13 amino acids. Germline CDR1 SQVTM, CDR2 ANQGSEA.

This rearrangement joins TRBV5-4 to TRBJ2-2; D remains ambiguous. Trimming took 0 bases from V and 5 from J, leaving 8 bases between them. CDR1 SGHNT and CDR2 YYREEE come from the germline V gene (reference sequence). The CDR3 totals 14 residues. The CDR3 region is CASSLGSPTGELFF. Here the CDR3 DNA reads TGTGCCAGCAGCTTGGGCAGCCCTACCGGGGAGCTGTTTTTT. The complete variable domain, with remaining parts taken from reference TRBV5-4 and TRBJ2-2, reads ETGVTQSPTHLIKTRGQQVTLRCSSQSGHNTVSWYQQALGQGPQFIFQYYREEENGRGNFPPRFSGLQFPNYSSELNVNALELDDSALYLCASSLGSPTGELFFGEGSRLTVL.

The rearrangement links TRBV7-8 to TRBJ1-2; a weak D match, TRBD1 (5 bases). The CDR3 runs to 13 residues. From germline, CDR1 is SGHVS and CDR2 FQNEAQ. The germline V and J ends were trimmed by 5 bases and 7 bases, with 14 bases remaining between them. In DNA form, the CDR3 reads TGTGCCAGCAGCCCAGAGAGGGGCTTTGGCTACACCTTC. Translation: CASSPERGFGYTF. The whole variable domain, filled in from reference TRBV7-8 and TRBJ1-2, reads GAGVSQSPRYKVAKRGQDVALRCDPISGHVSLFWYQQALGQGPEFLTYFQNEAQLDKSGLPSDRFFAERPEGSVSTLKIQRTQQEDSAVYLCASSPERGFGYTFGSGTRLTVV.

This clone was found a few times. The CDR3 nucleotides read TGCGCCAGCAGCTTGGCCTGGGGGGGCGGCTATGGCTACACCTTC. This encodes CASSLAWGGGYGYTF. The rearrangement joins TRBV5-1 to TRBJ1-2, with D possibly being TRBD1 (6 bases). The CDR3 loop spans 15 amino acids. Deletions cut 0 bases from V and 4 bases from J, with 13 bases between. Germline V CDR1 and CDR2: SGHRS, YFSETQ.

This chain links TRBV27 with TRBJ2-7; D perhaps matches TRBD1 (7 bases). The CDR3 consists of 16 residues. Germline assignment: CDR1 MNHEY and CDR2 SMNVEV (reference sequence). Trimming pared 3 bases from V and 0 bases from J, leaving 15 bases between. DNA of the CDR3: TGTGCCAGCAGTTTCCAGGGGGGAAGGGGCTCCTACGAGCAGTACTTC. Amino acids: CASSFQGGRGSYEQYF.

A word on this clone: Germline and junction disagree at one end, which may indicate a read error. The chain carries TRBV9 and TRBJ2-5; no clear D gene. This CDR3 is 12 amino acids long. The V gene's germline CDR1 is SGDLS and CDR2 YYNGEE. The CDR3: CASSKGQEAQYF. The CDR3 DNA is TGTGCCAGCAGCAAGGGTCAAGAGGCCCAGTACTTC.

Within the sample, this clone is medium-sized. V gene TRBV19 combines with J gene TRBJ2-7, with D perhaps TRBD2 (5 bases). V lost 10 bases and J lost 2, with 12 bases in between. Germline lookup yields CDR1 LNHDA and CDR2 SQIVND (reference sequence). The CDR3 is 12 amino acids. This CDR3 is CATSRGTYEQYF. CDR3 nucleotide sequence: TGTGCCACTAGCCGGGGAACCTACGAGCAGTACTTC.

V and J are TRBV15 and TRBJ2-3; D is perhaps TRBD2 (6 bases). Trimming stripped 4 bases from V and 6 bases from J, with 8 bases between. Germline assignment: CDR1 LNHNV and CDR2 YYDKDF (reference sequence). The CDR3 covers 12 residues. The CDR3 bases are TGTGCCACCAGCAAGGAGGGTGATACGCAGTATTTT. Translation: CATSKEGDTQYF.

This clone was recorded only once. The chain is built from TRBV2 and TRBJ1-1, with a weak D call TRBD1 (6 bases). This CDR3 comprises 13 residues. Germline CDR1 and CDR2: SNHLY and FYNNEI. Trimming removed 8 bases from V and 10 bases from J, with 20 bases in between. Here the CDR3 reads CASYSGGGLGAFF. The CDR3, as DNA: TGTGCCAGCTATTCGGGGGGCGGATTGGGAGCTTTCTTT.

As to this clone: Relative to the germline gene, one junction end is altered; a read error may explain this. V and J are TRBV5-6 and TRBJ2-2, with D possibly TRBD2 on 6 matching bases. The CDR3 length is 17 residues. Germline lookup yields CDR1 SGHDT and CDR2 YYEEEE. CDR3 residues: CASSLYGPHTGTGGLFF. For the CDR3, the DNA is TGTGCCAGCAGCTTGTATGGGCCCCACACGGGAACCGGGGGGCTGTTTTTT.

The V call is TRBV5-4, the J call TRBJ1-1; TRBD1 aligns across 7 bases. The ends lost 9 bases at V and 4 bases at J; junction bases unmatched: 27. Per germline, CDR1 SGHNT and CDR2 YYREEE (reference sequence). The CDR3 totals 19 residues. DNA for the CDR3: TGTGCCACCCAGCTTGTTCTGACAGGGAGGGCGTGGGGTGTCACTGAAGCTTTCTTT. This encodes CATQLVLTGRAWGVTEAFF.

This clone was seen only once. The V call is TRBV11-2, the J call TRBJ2-2; D is unclear. CDR3 size: 14 residues. Germline CDR1 is SGHAT and CDR2 is FQNNGV. V was cut by 7 bases and J by 0 bases, with 9 bases left in between. CDR3 nucleotides: TGTGCCAGCACGTGGGCCCCGAACACCGGGGAGCTGTTTTTT. Amino acid sequence: CASTWAPNTGELFF.

The gene calls are TRBV5-1 and TRBJ2-3; 9 nucleotides line up with TRBD2. This CDR3 spans 17 amino acids. Germline assignment: CDR1 SGHRS and CDR2 YFSETQ. V shed 0 bases, J shed 0 bases, and the junction held 5 bases outside the gene matches. The CDR3 sequence: CASSLEASGTSTDTQYF. The CDR3 DNA sequence: TGCGCCAGCAGCTTGGAGGCTAGCGGGACTAGCACAGATACGCAGTATTTT.

The J gene is TRBJ2-2, the V gene TRBV4-3; maybe TRBD1 (6 bases). V lost 3 bases to trimming and J lost 2 bases, with 10 bases between them. This CDR3 is 15 amino acids long. Germline CDR1 is LGHNA and CDR2 is YSLEER. CDR3 sequence reads: CASSQGHPNTGELFF. CDR3 sequence (DNA): TGCGCCAGCAGCCAGGGACACCCTAACACCGGGGAGCTGTTTTTT.

The CDR3 sequence is CASSYSRGDRGSYEQYF. In DNA, the CDR3 is TGTGCCAGCAGTTACTCACGGGGGGACAGGGGGAGCTACGAGCAGTACTTC. The V call is TRBV27, the J call TRBJ2-7, with TRBD1 matching 11 bases. CDR3 size: 17 residues. Losses at the gene ends were 4 bases for V and 3 bases for J; bases not matched to a gene: 11. Germline V lookup: CDR1 MNHEY, CDR2 SMNVEV (reference sequence).

The gene calls are TRBV4-3 and TRBJ1-1, with D unclear. With 1 base removed from V and 3 bases from J, the gap between germline ends came to 9 bases. The CDR3 consists of 14 residues. Germline assignment: CDR1 LGHNA and CDR2 YSLEER. This CDR3 is CASSQVVTDTEAFF. CDR3 coding DNA: TGCGCCAGCAGCCAAGTTGTAACGGACACTGAAGCTTTCTTT.

CDR3: CASSPDRGGTQYF. The CDR3 DNA follows: TGTGCCAGCAGCCCGGACAGGGGCGGGACCCAGTACTTC. This chain uses TRBV7-2 with TRBJ2-5, with 9 positions matching TRBD1. This CDR3 is 13 amino acids long. From germline, CDR1 is SGHTA and CDR2 FQGNSA. After removal of 5 bases from V and 7 bases from J, the junction contained 5 bases not matched to a gene.

A remark on this clone: Different DNA sequences within this sample yield the same CDR3. DNA for the CDR3: TGCGCCAGCAGCTTGGCAGGGCGGACAAATGAAAAACTGTTTTTT. This translates into CASSLAGRTNEKLFF. The chain employs TRBV5-1 and TRBJ1-4, with TRBD1 as a possible D gene (5 bases). Trimming left V 0 bases short and J 5 bases short, with 11 bases between. This CDR3 has 15 amino acids. Germline V CDR1 and CDR2: SGHRS, YFSETQ.

The rearrangement joins TRBV28 to TRBJ2-3; D possibly matches TRBD1 or TRBD2 (5 bases each). CDR1 and CDR2 (germline): MDHEN, SYDVKM. This CDR3 spans 17 amino acids. Trimming took 2 bases from V and 4 from J, leaving 19 bases between them. CDR3 loop: CASSLIGTGWRPDTQYF. CDR3 nucleotides: TGTGCCAGCAGTTTAATTGGGACGGGGTGGCGCCCAGATACGCAGTATTTT.

This clone is medium-sized. The V call is TRBV27, the J call TRBJ1-1, with D maybe TRBD1 (5 bases). This CDR3 is built from 13 residues. The germline gives CDR1 MNHEY, CDR2 SMNVEV (reference sequence). V was pared by 4 bases and J by 4 bases, with 10 bases between. DNA of the CDR3: TGTGCCAGCAGTTCCGACAGCGGCACTGAAGCTTTCTTT. Its protein is CASSSDSGTEAFF.